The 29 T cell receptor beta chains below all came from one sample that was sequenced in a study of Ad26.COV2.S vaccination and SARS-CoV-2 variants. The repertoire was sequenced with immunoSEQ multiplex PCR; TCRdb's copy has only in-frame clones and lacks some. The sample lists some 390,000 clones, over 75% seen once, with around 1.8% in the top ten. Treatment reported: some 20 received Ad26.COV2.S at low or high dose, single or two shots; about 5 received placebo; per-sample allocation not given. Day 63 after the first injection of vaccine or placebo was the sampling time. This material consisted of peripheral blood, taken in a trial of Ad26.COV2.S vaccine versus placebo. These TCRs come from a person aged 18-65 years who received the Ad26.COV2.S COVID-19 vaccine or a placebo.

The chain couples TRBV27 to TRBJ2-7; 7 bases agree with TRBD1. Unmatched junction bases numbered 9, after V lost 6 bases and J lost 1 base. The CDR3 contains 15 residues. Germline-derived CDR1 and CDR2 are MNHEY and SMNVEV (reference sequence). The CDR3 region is CASSPQGRQSYEQYF. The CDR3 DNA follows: TGTGCCAGCAGCCCACAGGGGCGCCAGTCCTACGAGCAGTACTTC.

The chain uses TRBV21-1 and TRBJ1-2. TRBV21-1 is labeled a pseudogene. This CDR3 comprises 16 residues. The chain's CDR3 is CASSKDWPLWNRGYTF. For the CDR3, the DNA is TGTGCCAGCAGCAAAGATTGGCCTCTCTGGAATCGGGGCTACACCTTC.

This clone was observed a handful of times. CDR3 DNA: TGTGCCAGCAGCTTAGAGGGGGCGGATAATTCACCCCTCCACTTT. It codes for CASSLEGADNSPLHF. The rearrangement joins TRBV11-3 to TRBJ1-6; TRBD1 might be the D (6 bases). The CDR3 contains 15 residues. In germline, CDR1 is SGHNT, CDR2 YENEEA. The V end lost 0 bases, the J end lost 5 bases, and 8 bases lay between the germline ends. The complete variable domain, with remaining parts taken from reference TRBV11-3 and TRBJ1-6, reads EAGVVQSPRYKIIEKKQPVAFWCNPISGHNTLYWYLQNLGQGPELLIRYENEEAVDDSQLPKDRFSAERLKGVDSTLKIQPAELGDSAVYLCASSLEGADNSPLHFGNGTRLTVT.

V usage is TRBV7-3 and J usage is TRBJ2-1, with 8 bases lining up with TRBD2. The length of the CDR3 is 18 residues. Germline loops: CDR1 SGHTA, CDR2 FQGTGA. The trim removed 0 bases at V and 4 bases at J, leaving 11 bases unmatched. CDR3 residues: CASSLTLSSSGPYNEQFF. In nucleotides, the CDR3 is TGTGCCAGCAGCTTAACGTTAAGCTCTAGCGGGCCTTACAATGAGCAGTTCTTC. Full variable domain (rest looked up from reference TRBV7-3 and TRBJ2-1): GAGVSQTPSNKVTEKGKYVELRCDPISGHTALYWYRQSLGQGPEFLIYFQGTGAADDSGLPNDRFFAVRPEGSVSTLKIQRTERGDSAVYLCASSLTLSSSGPYNEQFFGPGTRLTVL.

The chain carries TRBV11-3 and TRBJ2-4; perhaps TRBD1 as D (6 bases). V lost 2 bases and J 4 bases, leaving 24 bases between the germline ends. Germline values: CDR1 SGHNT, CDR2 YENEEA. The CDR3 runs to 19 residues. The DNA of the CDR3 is TGTGCCAGCAGCTTACCTTCCGTGGCAACAGGGTACCGTAAAAACATTCAGTACTTC. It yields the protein CASSLPSVATGYRKNIQYF.

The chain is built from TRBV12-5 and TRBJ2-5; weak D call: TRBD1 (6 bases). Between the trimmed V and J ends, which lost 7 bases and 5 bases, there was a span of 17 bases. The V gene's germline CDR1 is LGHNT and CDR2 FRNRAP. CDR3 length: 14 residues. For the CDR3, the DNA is TGTGCTAGTGCTTCGTCAGGGGCTCGGGAGACCCAGTACTTC. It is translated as CASASSGARETQYF. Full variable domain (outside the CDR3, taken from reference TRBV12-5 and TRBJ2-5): DARVTQTPRHKVTEMGQEVTMRCQPILGHNTVFWYRQTMMQGLELLAYFRNRAPLDDSGMPKDRFSAEMPDATLATLKIQPSEPRDSAVYFCASASSGARETQYFGPGTRLLVL.

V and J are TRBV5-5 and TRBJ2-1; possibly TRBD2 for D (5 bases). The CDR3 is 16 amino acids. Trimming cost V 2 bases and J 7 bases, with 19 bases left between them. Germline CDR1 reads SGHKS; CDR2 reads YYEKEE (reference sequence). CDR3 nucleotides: TGTGCCAGCAGCTTCTACCACCGGGATACGGCGAATGAGCAGTTCTTC. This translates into CASSFYHRDTANEQFF.

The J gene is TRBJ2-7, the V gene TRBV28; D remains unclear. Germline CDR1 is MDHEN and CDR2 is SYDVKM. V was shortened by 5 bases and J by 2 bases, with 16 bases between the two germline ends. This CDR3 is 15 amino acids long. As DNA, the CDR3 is TGTGCCAGCAGTCCCCTTGGTTGGGTTACCTACGAGCAGTACTTC. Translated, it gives CASSPLGWVTYEQYF.

CDR3 DNA: TGTGCCAGCAGTTCAGGCCTGCTCACTCTTGGAAATACGCAGTATTTT. It is translated as CASSSGLLTLGNTQYF. The chain has TRBV28 and TRBJ2-3; D uncertain. The CDR3 totals 16 residues. Germline loops: CDR1 MDHEN, CDR2 SYDVKM. V lost 4 bases and J lost 7, with 21 bases in between. Full variable domain (missing parts from reference TRBV28 and TRBJ2-3): DVKVTQSSRYLVKRTGEKVFLECVQDMDHENMFWYRQDPGLGLRLIYFSYDVKMKEKGDIPEGYSVSREKKERFSLILESASTNQTSMYLCASSSGLLTLGNTQYFGPGTRLTVL.

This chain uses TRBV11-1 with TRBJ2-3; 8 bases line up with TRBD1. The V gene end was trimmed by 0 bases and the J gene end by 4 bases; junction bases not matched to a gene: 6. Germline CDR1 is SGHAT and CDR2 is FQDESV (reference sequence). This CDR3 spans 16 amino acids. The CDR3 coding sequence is TGTGCCAGCAGCTTAGCGCTGGCAGGGGGCGCAGATACGCAGTATTTT. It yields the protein CASSLALAGGADTQYF.

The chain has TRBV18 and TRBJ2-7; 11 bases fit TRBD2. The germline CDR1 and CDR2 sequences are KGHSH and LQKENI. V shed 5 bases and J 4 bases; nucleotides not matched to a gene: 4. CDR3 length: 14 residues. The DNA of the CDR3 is TGTGCCAGCTCATTCACTAGCGGGAGTTACGAGCAGTACTTC. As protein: CASSFTSGSYEQYF.

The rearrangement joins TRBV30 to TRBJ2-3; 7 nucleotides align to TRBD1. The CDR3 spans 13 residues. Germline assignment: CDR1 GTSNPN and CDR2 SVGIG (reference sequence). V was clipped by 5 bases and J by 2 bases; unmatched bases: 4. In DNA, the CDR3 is TGTGCCTGGTCGGGACAGTCCACAGATACGCAGTATTTT. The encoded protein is CAWSGQSTDTQYF.

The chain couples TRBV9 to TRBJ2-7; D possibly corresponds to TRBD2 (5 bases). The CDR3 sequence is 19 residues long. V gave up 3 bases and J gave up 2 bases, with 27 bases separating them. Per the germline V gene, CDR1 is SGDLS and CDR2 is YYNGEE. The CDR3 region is CASSAPGGRDGPITYEQYF. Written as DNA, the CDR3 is TGTGCCAGCAGCGCTCCAGGCGGGCGAGATGGGCCGATAACCTACGAGCAGTACTTC.

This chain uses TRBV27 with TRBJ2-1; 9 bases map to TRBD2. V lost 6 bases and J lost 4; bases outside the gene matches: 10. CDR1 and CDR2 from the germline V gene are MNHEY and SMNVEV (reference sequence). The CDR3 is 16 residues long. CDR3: CASRGAGGPGYNEQFF. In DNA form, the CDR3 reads TGTGCCAGCAGAGGTGCGGGAGGGCCAGGGTACAATGAGCAGTTCTTC.

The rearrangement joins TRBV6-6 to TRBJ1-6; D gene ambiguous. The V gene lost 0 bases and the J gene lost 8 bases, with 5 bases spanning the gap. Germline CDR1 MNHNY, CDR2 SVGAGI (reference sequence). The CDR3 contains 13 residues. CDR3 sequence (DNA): TGTGCCAGCAGTTACTCTGAGGATTCACCCCTCCACTTT. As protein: CASSYSEDSPLHF.

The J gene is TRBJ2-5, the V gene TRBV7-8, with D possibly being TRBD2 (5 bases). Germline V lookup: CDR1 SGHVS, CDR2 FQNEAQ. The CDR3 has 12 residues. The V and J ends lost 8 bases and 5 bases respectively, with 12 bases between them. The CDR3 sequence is CASVAGGETQYF. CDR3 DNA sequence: TGTGCCAGCGTCGCGGGTGGGGAGACCCAGTACTTC.

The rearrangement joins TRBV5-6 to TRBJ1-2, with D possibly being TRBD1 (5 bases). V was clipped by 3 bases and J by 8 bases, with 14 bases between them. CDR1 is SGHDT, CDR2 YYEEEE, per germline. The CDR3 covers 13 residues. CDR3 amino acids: CASSSETARGYTF. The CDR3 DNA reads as TGTGCCAGCAGCTCCGAGACAGCGAGGGGCTACACCTTC.

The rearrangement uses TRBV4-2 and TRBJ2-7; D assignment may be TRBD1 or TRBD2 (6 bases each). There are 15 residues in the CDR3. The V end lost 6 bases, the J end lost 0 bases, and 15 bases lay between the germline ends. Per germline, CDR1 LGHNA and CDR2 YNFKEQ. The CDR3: CASRQEGESSYEQYF. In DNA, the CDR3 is TGTGCCAGCAGACAGGAGGGGGAAAGCTCCTACGAGCAGTACTTC.

The DNA of the CDR3 is TGTGCCAGCAGCTTGGGTTACAGGGGGCAGGGAGAGACCCAGTACTTC. Translation: CASSLGYRGQGETQYF. V gene TRBV5-4 combines with J gene TRBJ2-5, with 9 positions matching TRBD1. CDR3 length: 16 residues. Trimming cost V 0 bases and J 4 bases; bases outside gene matches: 7. CDR1 is SGHNT, CDR2 YYREEE, per germline (reference sequence).

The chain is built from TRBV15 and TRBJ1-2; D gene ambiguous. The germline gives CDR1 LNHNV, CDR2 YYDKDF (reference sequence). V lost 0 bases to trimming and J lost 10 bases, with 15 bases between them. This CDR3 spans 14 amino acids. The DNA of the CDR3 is TGTGCCACCAGCAGAGATCGGTTGACGATAGACTACACCTTC. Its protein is CATSRDRLTIDYTF.

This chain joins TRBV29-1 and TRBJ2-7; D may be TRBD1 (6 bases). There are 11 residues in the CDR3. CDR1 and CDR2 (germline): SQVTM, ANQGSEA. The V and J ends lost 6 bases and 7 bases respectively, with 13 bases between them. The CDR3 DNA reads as TGCAGCGTGAAAGGGGGAGAAGAGCAGTACTTC. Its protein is CSVKGGEEQYF.

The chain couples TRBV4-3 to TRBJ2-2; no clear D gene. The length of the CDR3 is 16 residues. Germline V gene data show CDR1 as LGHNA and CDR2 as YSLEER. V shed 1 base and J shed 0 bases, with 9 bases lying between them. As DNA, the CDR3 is TGCGCCAGCAGCCAAGCCGGCAGTCCGAACACCGGGGAGCTGTTTTTT. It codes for CASSQAGSPNTGELFF.

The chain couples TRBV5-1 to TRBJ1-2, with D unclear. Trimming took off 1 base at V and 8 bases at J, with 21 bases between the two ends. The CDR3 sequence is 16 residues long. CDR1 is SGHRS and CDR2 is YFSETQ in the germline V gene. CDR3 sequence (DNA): TGCGCCAGCAGCTTGAGCATTGGCACCACCACCTACGGCTACACCTTC. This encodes CASSLSIGTTTYGYTF. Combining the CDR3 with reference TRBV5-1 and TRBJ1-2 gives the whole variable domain KAGVTQTPRYLIKTRGQQVTLSCSPISGHRSVSWYQQTPGQGLQFLFEYFSETQRNKGNFPGRFSGRQFSNSRSEMNVSTLELGDSALYLCASSLSIGTTTYGYTFGSGTRLTVV.

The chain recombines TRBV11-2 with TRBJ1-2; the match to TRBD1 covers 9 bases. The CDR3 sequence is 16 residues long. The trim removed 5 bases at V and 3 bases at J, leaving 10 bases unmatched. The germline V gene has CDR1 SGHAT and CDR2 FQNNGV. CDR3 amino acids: CASSQVGDRAYYGYTF. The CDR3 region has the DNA TGTGCCAGCAGCCAAGTAGGGGACAGGGCATACTATGGCTACACCTTC.

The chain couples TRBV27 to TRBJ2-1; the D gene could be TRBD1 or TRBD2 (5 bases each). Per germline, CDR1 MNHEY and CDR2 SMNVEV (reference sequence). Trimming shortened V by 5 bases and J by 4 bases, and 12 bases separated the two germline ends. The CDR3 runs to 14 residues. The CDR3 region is CASSPGPPYNEQFF. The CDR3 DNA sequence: TGTGCCAGCAGTCCGGGACCACCGTACAATGAGCAGTTCTTC.

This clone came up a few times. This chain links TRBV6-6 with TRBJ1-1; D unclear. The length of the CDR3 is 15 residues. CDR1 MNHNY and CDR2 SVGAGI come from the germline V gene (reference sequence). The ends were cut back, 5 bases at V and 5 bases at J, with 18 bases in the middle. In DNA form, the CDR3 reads TGTGCCAGCAGTCGGCGTGTAAGGGCAGATACTGAAGCTTTCTTT. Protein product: CASSRRVRADTEAFF.

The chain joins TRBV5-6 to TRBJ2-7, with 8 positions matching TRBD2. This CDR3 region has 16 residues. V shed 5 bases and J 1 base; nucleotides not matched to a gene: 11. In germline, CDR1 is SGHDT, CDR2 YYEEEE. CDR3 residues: CASSAEAGVNSYEQYF. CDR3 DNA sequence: TGTGCCAGCAGTGCCGAAGCGGGAGTTAATTCCTACGAGCAGTACTTC.

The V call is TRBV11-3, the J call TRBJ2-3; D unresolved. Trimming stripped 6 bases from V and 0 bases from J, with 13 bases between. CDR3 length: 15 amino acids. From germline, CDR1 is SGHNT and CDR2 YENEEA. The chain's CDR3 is CASSGLTTSTDTQYF. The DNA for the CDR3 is TGTGCCAGCAGTGGGTTGACGACTAGCACAGATACGCAGTATTTT.

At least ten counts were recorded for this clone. CDR3 loop: CAGTSGRANEQFF. DNA for the CDR3: TGTGCCGGGACTAGCGGGAGGGCCAATGAGCAGTTCTTC. The chain couples TRBV12-3 or TRBV12-4 to TRBJ2-1, with 16 bases aligning to TRBD2. The ends lost 11 bases at V and 6 bases at J; junction bases unmatched: 1. This CDR3 contains 13 residues.